The following is a T cell receptor (beta chain) sequence with its context. This clone was detected once. It has no known antigen specificity. No much larger clone is present one base from it, and per-base qualities are unavailable. CDR1 is given as LNHDA and CDR2 as SQIVND, both from the germline V gene (reference sequence). V is clipped by 5 bases and J by 1 base, and the sequence between their germline boundaries is 6 bases long. The CDR3 covers 13 residues, taking in both the cysteine and the phenylalanine. This entry keeps only the CDR3 DNA: 39 bases, framed from base 1. This sample is part of a study of control samples from healthy donors and cancer patients (TCRdb year 2020). The protocol used for the library was the immunoSEQ multiplex PCR assay. The table comes from immuneACCESS by way of TCRdb, which keeps in-frame sequences with V and J called. Part of the clones is missing from these tables; in studies checked, under half for an unresolved V gene and the rest for unknown reasons. A total of 120,000 or so clones appear in this sample, approximately 84% of them only once. 1.5% to 2% of the sample is held by the ten biggest clonotypes.

The sample taken for sequencing was blood. The receptor was isolated from a man between 18 and 29 years old in good health. Recombination connected TRBV19 to TRBJ1-3, with no confident D gene call. This receptor has the CDR3 CASSLVSGNTIYF. The nucleotide sequence reads as follows: TGTGCCAGTAGTTTGGTTTCTGGAAACACCATATATTTT.